This entry is about one T cell receptor beta chain. Its antigen is not identified. The CDR3 covers 14 residues. Per germline, CDR1 ENHRY and CDR2 SYGVKD. Losses at the gene ends were 4 bases for V and 6 bases for J; bases not matched to a gene: 3. Libraries were prepared by immunoSEQ multiplex PCR; TCRdb keeps only in-frame clonotypes and omits some of them. In the table there are 350,000 to 600,000 clones, 70% to 90% of which are singletons. The data stem from a study of Ad26.COV2.S vaccination and SARS-CoV-2 variants. General study findings and limits: A substantial breadth of spike-specific CD8+ and CD4+ T cell responses after vaccination has been reported.

Specified treatment: 19 received Ad26.COV2.S at low or high dose, single or two shots; roughly 5 received placebo; per-sample allocation not given. The samples date from day 63 after the first vaccine or placebo injection. The chain combines TRBV10-3 with TRBJ1-6; 7 bases fit TRBD1. This TCR was sampled from a person aged 18-60 years who received the Ad26.COV2.S COVID-19 vaccine or a placebo. The source was peripheral blood, collected in a trial of Ad26.COV2.S vaccine versus placebo. The CDR3 region has the DNA TGTGCCATCAGTGGTGGGGACAGTAATTCACCCCTCCACTTT. It translates to CAISGGDSNSPLHF.